The text below deals with one TCR beta chain. Its cognate antigen has yet to be identified. Nothing much larger sits one base from this clone, and base qualities are not available. V drops 1 base and J drops 7 bases, leaving 17 bases in between. The CDR3 contains 17 residues, cysteine and phenylalanine counted. Only the CDR3 part of the read is kept: 51 bases, read in frame from the first base. The germline V gene (reference sequence) supplies CDR1 SEHNR and CDR2 FQNEAQ. This was a case-control study nested in a cohort of healthcare workers in London, UK, who had nasopharyngeal swab PCR tests and blood samples taken every week. Healthcare workers were enrolled in the week of the UK lockdown, from 23 to 31 March 2020, and were followed every week for up to roughly 16 weeks. This sample is drawn from a study of early T cells in non-severe SARS-CoV-2 infection (dated by TCRdb to the early 2020s). Background for the entire study: Bulk RNA from unsorted whole blood was used for TCR sequencing, so alpha and beta chains could not be paired.

The library relied on 5' RACE. The instrument was a NextSeq 500. The TCR library protocol attached unique molecular identifiers to individual cDNA molecules to correct for sequencing error and PCR bias. Both TCR alpha and beta chains were sequenced, and tight co-correlation was observed between alpha and beta sequence abundances in each sample. The paper's data handling went like this. Decombinator V4 was used to annotate TCR sequences for V gene, J gene and CDR3. Expanded TCRs were defined as changing significantly between any two time points under a Poisson model with p below 0.0001. TCR abundances were normalised to the total number of TCRs sequenced per sample and were expressed as counts per million. TRAV1-2 paired with TRAJ12, TRAJ20 or TRAJ33 defined MAIT TCRs, while TRAV10 paired with TRAJ18 defined iNKT TCRs. A search of VDJdb, accessed on 1 November 2021, was run for TCRs annotated to CMV, EBV and SARS-CoV-2, with TCRs annotated for multiple antigens excluded. Using fastp trimming at Q25 and MiXCR clonotype assembly, TCRdb reanalyzed the public sequencing data and kept in-frame beta chains. Rows matching on CDR3 protein sequence are summarized as one entry with the most common DNA and genes. Here the V and J calls rest on TCRdb's processing, not on the authors' analysis. Recorded for this sample are tens of thousands of distinct CDR3 sequences; 9.3% of them occurred a single time. The ten largest clones capture more than 20% of the sample.

Broad study findings and their caveats: VDJdb matching was skewed toward anti-spike CD8 responses and likely underestimated virus-specific expansions, missing private and CD4 specificities.

The receptor was isolated from an adult who was a healthcare worker with PCR-confirmed SARS-CoV-2 infection or an uninfected control (not recorded which). The specimen was whole blood. Recombination joined TRBV7-9 with TRBJ1-6; matching of 6 bases hints at TRBD1 as the D gene. The DNA is as follows: TGTGCCAGCAGCTTAGACTCCGGTACAGGGAGGAATTCACCCCTCCACTTT. Translated, it gives CASSLDSGTGRNSPLHF. The CDR3 plus the reference TRBV7-9 and TRBJ1-6 genes for the other parts give the full variable domain: DTGVSQNPRHKITKRGQNVTFRCDPISEHNRLYWYRQTLGQGPEFLTYFQNEAQLEKSRLLSDRFSAERPKGSFSTLEIQRTEQGDSAMYLCASSLDSGTGRNSPLHFGNGTRLTVT.